These 10 T cell receptor beta chains were sequenced from one sample in a study of T cell repertoires in aging, cancer and after chemotherapy (dated by TCRdb to about 2019). TCR beta rearrangements were amplified from genomic DNA extracted from peripheral blood rather than from sorted cells or RNA. The sequencer listed for this sample is Illumina MiSeq. Multiplex touch-down PCR with a mixed TRB-A/B primer pool was used to amplify rearranged TRB sequences covering the V, D and J segments. The public reads were reprocessed in TCRdb via fastp at Q25 and MiXCR, keeping in-frame beta chains. Rows are unified per CDR3 protein, each entry keeping the most common DNA and genes. This sample is represented by 9,500 to 11,000 distinct CDR3 sequences; roughly 40% of them were singletons. Jointly, the top ten make up about 7.4% of the sample. The material sequenced was blood. These receptors all stem from a human donor in good health.

CDR3 sequence reads: CASSYSSYEQYF. CDR3 nucleotides: TGTGCCAGCAGTTACTCAAGCTACGAGCAGTACTTC. The rearrangement uses TRBV6-2 or TRBV6-3 and TRBJ2-7; no reliable D call. CDR1 is MNHEY, CDR2 SVGEGT, per germline. V lost 0 bases and J lost 3, with 3 bases in between. The CDR3 runs to 12 residues.

This clonotype was detected only a few times. V usage is TRBV20-1 and J usage is TRBJ2-7; TRBD1 matches at 8 bases. Per germline, CDR1 DFQATT and CDR2 SNEGSKA (reference sequence). The CDR3 is 12 residues long. V trimming: 5 bases; J trimming: 6 bases; junction bases outside the gene matches: 6. The CDR3 bases are TGCAGTGCTCTAGGGCAGGGGGCCGAGCAGTACTTC. As protein: CSALGQGAEQYF.

This clonotype is judged medium-sized. The rearrangement uses TRBV4-3 and TRBJ1-2; TRBD1 agrees at 7 bases. The trim removed 4 bases at V and 7 bases at J, leaving 12 bases unmatched. The CDR3 runs to 15 residues. CDR1 LGHNA and CDR2 YSLEER come from the germline V gene. Here the CDR3 DNA reads TGCGCCAGCAGCCCCTTTTTCGAGGGGGCCGGTGGCTACACCTTC. Translating it yields CASSPFFEGAGGYTF.

The V call is TRBV7-2, the J call TRBJ1-5; TRBD1 agrees at 7 bases. CDR3 length: 15 residues. The germline V gene encodes CDR1 SGHTA and CDR2 FQGNSA. With V trimmed by 1 base and J by 6 bases, 6 bases remained unmatched. CDR3 bases: TGTGCCAGCAGCTTAGTTTTACAGGGGATTCAGCCCCAGCATTTT. Its protein product is CASSLVLQGIQPQHF.

This chain links TRBV5-6 with TRBJ2-7; tentatively, D is TRBD1 (5 bases). The length of the CDR3 is 12 residues. Trimming stripped 5 bases from V and 6 bases from J, with 12 bases between. The germline CDR1 and CDR2 sequences are SGHDT and YYEEEE. CDR3 protein: CASRLKGAEQYF. The CDR3 DNA is TGTGCCAGCAGATTGAAAGGGGCCGAGCAGTACTTC.

This clonotype was recorded only once. The germline gene is not matched at one end of the junction; a read error may be the cause. The gene calls are TRBV5-1 and TRBJ2-3, with 8 bases lining up with TRBD1. The CDR3 is made up of 15 amino acids. Per germline, CDR1 SGHRS and CDR2 YFSETQ. The CDR3 reads CASSESTGVGDKQYF. The CDR3 DNA sequence: TGCGCCAGCAGCGAATCGACAGGGGTGGGAGATAAGCAGTATTTT. Full variable domain (missing parts from reference TRBV5-1 and TRBJ2-3): KAGVTQTPRYLIKTRGQQVTLSCSPISGHRSVSWYQQTPGQGLQFLFEYFSETQRNKGNFPGRFSGRQFSNSRSEMNVSTLELGDSALYLCASSESTGVGDKQYFGPGTRLTVL.

The V and J genes are TRBV7-3 and TRBJ2-3, with D possibly being TRBD1 or TRBD2 (5 bases each). The V gene's germline CDR1 is SGHTA and CDR2 FQGTGA. This CDR3 is 15 amino acids long. V was shortened by 6 bases and J by 0 bases, with 13 bases between the two germline ends. CDR3 sequence: CASSPRDGSTDTQYF. CDR3 nucleotides: TGTGCCAGCAGTCCCCGGGACGGAAGCACAGATACGCAGTATTTT.

This rearrangement joins TRBV10-3 to TRBJ2-7, with a possible D match to TRBD2 (7 bases). Trimming left V 10 bases short and J 2 bases short, with 15 bases between. This CDR3 has 13 residues. Per the germline V gene, CDR1 is ENHRY and CDR2 is SYGVKD. The CDR3 DNA sequence: TGTGCCAGCCGGGGGGCTCAAACCTACGAGCAGTACTTC. Translating it yields CASRGAQTYEQYF.

There are a few counts of this clonotype. At one boundary the junction diverges from the germline segment, which might be a read error. J is TRBJ2-7 and V is TRBV2, with 9 nucleotides matching TRBD1. CDR3 length: 17 amino acids. Germline V gene sequence: CDR1 SNHLY, CDR2 FYNNEI. The CDR3 sequence: CASSVIGFSATGGEWNF. The CDR3 nucleotides read TGTGCCAGCAGTGTTATAGGATTCTCGGCGACAGGGGGTGAGTGGAACTTC.

This clonotype is medium-sized by share. The rearrangement joins TRBV20-1 to TRBJ1-2; maybe TRBD1 (6 bases). Trimming shortened V by 3 bases and J by 7 bases, and 15 bases separated the two germline ends. Germline loops: CDR1 DFQATT, CDR2 SNEGSKA (reference sequence). This CDR3 is 13 amino acids long. The CDR3 DNA is TGCAGTGCTAGTACAGGGCGGGGGAGTGGCTACACCTTC. Translated, it gives CSASTGRGSGYTF.